The 23 T cell receptor beta chains below come from one sample, sequenced in a study of radiation and T cells in renal cell carcinoma. TCRdb's copy holds only in-frame clones and misses some; the assay was immunoSEQ multiplex PCR. Of about 90,000 clones listed, roughly 88% are singletons. Time point in this sample: blood 4 weeks post-SBRT, at nephrectomy. Noted treatment: 15 Gy SBRT to primary tumor, nephrectomy 4 weeks later. The specimen comprised blood, sampled from a patient whose treatment included radiotherapy and nephrectomy. All receptors come from a man in his sixties with renal cell carcinoma.

V is TRBV28 and J is TRBJ2-7; no reliable D call. The CDR3 runs 13 residues. Germline CDR1 is MDHEN and CDR2 is SYDVKM. V was shortened by 3 bases and J by 4 bases, with 10 bases between the two germline ends. CDR3 sequence (DNA): TGTGCCAGCAGTTTCCCTCCGGATTACGAGCAGTACTTC. It yields the protein CASSFPPDYEQYF.

This sequence joins TRBV9 and TRBJ2-3; 9 bases are shared with TRBD2. Trimming took 3 bases from V and 1 from J; bases not matched to a gene: 0. CDR1 and CDR2 (germline): SGDLS, YYNGEE. CDR3 size: 14 residues. CDR3 nucleotide sequence: TGTGCCAGCAGCGGGACTAGCGGCACAGATACGCAGTATTTT. This translates into CASSGTSGTDTQYF.

The chain carries TRBV19 and TRBJ1-4; 9 bases align to TRBD1. In germline, CDR1 is LNHDA, CDR2 SQIVND (reference sequence). The CDR3 has 14 amino acids. Losses at the gene ends were 6 bases for V and 5 bases for J; bases not matched to a gene: 4. The CDR3 DNA reads as TGTGCCAGTAGGGGGACAGGGCCCAATGAAAAACTGTTTTTT. This translates into CASRGTGPNEKLFF.

V is TRBV7-9 and J is TRBJ2-7; tentatively, D is TRBD2 (5 bases). CDR3 length: 15 amino acids. CDR1 and CDR2 (germline): SEHNR, FQNEAQ (reference sequence). Trimming pared 4 bases from V and 2 bases from J, leaving 15 bases between. The CDR3 spells CASSSPLAAAYEQYF. The CDR3 coding sequence is TGTGCCAGCAGCTCACCCCTAGCAGCAGCCTACGAGCAGTACTTC.

The chain recombines TRBV28 with TRBJ2-7; 10 nucleotides align to TRBD2. Germline CDR1 and CDR2: MDHEN and SYDVKM. The CDR3 runs 15 residues. V dropped 5 bases and J dropped 5; count of bases not matched to a gene: 9. The CDR3 is CASSASGRAVDEQYF. DNA of the CDR3: TGTGCCAGCAGTGCCAGCGGGAGGGCTGTCGACGAGCAGTACTTC.

This clone was counted between two and nine times. This chain links TRBV18 with TRBJ2-2, with D maybe TRBD2 (7 bases). The CDR3 loop spans 17 amino acids. V shed 1 base and J shed 3 bases, with 15 bases lying between them. CDR1 is KGHSH and CDR2 is LQKENI in the germline V gene. The CDR3 spells CASSPRGGRTYTGELFF. The CDR3 DNA is TGTGCCAGCTCACCACGGGGGGGCCGGACTTACACCGGGGAGCTGTTTTTT. Drawing the rest from reference TRBV18 and TRBJ2-2, the complete variable domain is NAGVMQNPRHLVRRRGQEARLRCSPMKGHSHVYWYRQLPEEGLKFMVYLQKENIIDESGMPKERFSAEFPKEGPSILRIQQVVRGDSAAYFCASSPRGGRTYTGELFFGEGSRLTVL.

This chain links TRBV11-3 with TRBJ1-1; weak D call: TRBD1 (5 bases). There are 13 residues in the CDR3. Germline CDR1 SGHNT, CDR2 YENEEA. The V gene lost 5 bases and the J gene lost 5 bases, with 12 bases spanning the gap. CDR3 loop: CASSGAGRTEAFF. The CDR3 DNA follows: TGTGCCAGCAGCGGGGCGGGGCGTACTGAAGCTTTCTTT.

The V gene is TRBV30, the J gene TRBJ2-3; 10 bases are shared with TRBD2. The CDR3 covers 15 residues. Per germline, CDR1 GTSNPN and CDR2 SVGIG (reference sequence). V lost 1 base to trimming and J lost 9 bases; unmatched junction nucleotides: 10. Written as DNA, the CDR3 is TGTGCCTGGAGTGGAAGACTAGCGGGTCTGGTAACGCAGTATTTT. Translated: CAWSGRLAGLVTQYF.

The chain recombines TRBV5-1 with TRBJ1-2; D may be TRBD1 (6 bases). V was pared by 4 bases and J by 2 bases, with 12 bases between. Germline CDR1 is SGHRS and CDR2 is YFSETQ. This CDR3 has 14 amino acids. The CDR3 loop reads CASSTQGNNYGYTF. The CDR3 bases are TGCGCCAGCAGCACTCAGGGGAACAACTATGGCTACACCTTC.

The rearrangement links TRBV19 to TRBJ2-7, with 8 bases aligning to TRBD2. The J segment lost 3 bases and the V segment lost 6 bases, leaving 10 bases of the junction unmatched. This CDR3 spans 15 amino acids. Germline CDR1 reads LNHDA; CDR2 reads SQIVND (reference sequence). CDR3 sequence (DNA): TGTGCCAGTAGGCTGACCGGGACTAGTCGCTACGAGCAGTACTTC. As protein: CASRLTGTSRYEQYF.

The chain uses TRBV18 and TRBJ2-7, with a possible D match to TRBD2 (6 bases). Looked up from germline, CDR1 is KGHSH and CDR2 is LQKENI. CDR3 length equals 15 residues. Trimming took off 2 bases at V and 3 bases at J, with 14 bases between the two ends. CDR3 bases: TGTGCCAGCTCACCAGGTCCTAGCGAGTTCTACGAGCAGTACTTC. Amino acids: CASSPGPSEFYEQYF.

Points on this clone: The junction does not match germline at one end; this may be a read error. This chain uses TRBV4-1 with TRBJ2-7; possibly TRBD2 for D (6 bases). The V gene's germline CDR1 is MGHRA and CDR2 YSYEKL. CDR3 length: 14 amino acids. CDR3 region: CASSQVSSGTPRAF. As DNA, the CDR3 is TGCGCCAGCAGCCAAGTATCTTCCGGGACTCCTCGGGCCTTC.

This chain joins TRBV4-1 and TRBJ2-5; the D gene is possibly TRBD1 (5 bases). V was clipped by 0 bases and J by 1 base, with 9 bases between them. This CDR3 is built from 15 residues. The germline V gene has CDR1 MGHRA and CDR2 YSYEKL. CDR3 sequence (DNA): TGCGCCAGCAGCCAAGATCGAGACAGCCAAGAGACCCAGTACTTC. Translation: CASSQDRDSQETQYF.

This sequence joins TRBV7-2 and TRBJ2-1; 8 positions agree with TRBD1. There are 14 residues in the CDR3. V shed 5 bases and J 5 bases; nucleotides not matched to a gene: 5. In germline, CDR1 is SGHTA, CDR2 FQGNSA. CDR3 amino acids: CASSIRQGHNEQFF. CDR3 DNA sequence: TGTGCCAGCAGCATACGACAGGGGCACAATGAGCAGTTCTTC.

The chain combines TRBV7-8 with TRBJ2-5; D could derive from TRBD1 or TRBD2 (5 bases each). The CDR3 runs to 12 residues. Trimming took 2 bases from V and 7 from J, leaving 8 bases between them. The germline gives CDR1 SGHVS, CDR2 FQNEAQ. The CDR3 is CASSLLGVTQYF. CDR3 in DNA: TGTGCCAGCAGCTTACTGGGGGTGACCCAGTACTTC.

This chain uses TRBV7-2 with TRBJ1-2, with 7 bases that match TRBD1. V was clipped by 6 bases and J by 8 bases; unmatched bases: 9. Germline assignment: CDR1 SGHTA and CDR2 FQGNSA. The CDR3 runs to 13 residues. The DNA for the CDR3 is TGTGCCAGCAGACCTACAGGGGTGAACGGCTACACCTTC. Its translation: CASRPTGVNGYTF. Combining the CDR3 with reference TRBV7-2 and TRBJ1-2 gives the whole variable domain GAGVSQSPSNKVTEKGKDVELRCDPISGHTALYWYRQSLGQGLEFLIYFQGNSAPDKSGLPSDRFSAERTGGSVSTLTIQRTQQEDSAVYLCASRPTGVNGYTFGSGTRLTVV.

This chain connects TRBV6-5 to TRBJ2-1; 11 positions match TRBD2. The CDR3 is made up of 15 amino acids. The V and J ends lost 6 bases and 3 bases, in that order; junction bases with no gene match: 4. Germline V lookup: CDR1 MNHEY, CDR2 SVGAGI. DNA for the CDR3: TGTGCCAGCAGCAAGACTAGCGGGGTCTACAATGAGCAGTTCTTC. It encodes CASSKTSGVYNEQFF.

The chain is built from TRBV6-6 and TRBJ2-2; D is possibly TRBD2 (6 bases). This CDR3 has 12 residues. V gave up 6 bases and J gave up 7 bases, with 9 bases separating them. The germline V gene encodes CDR1 MNHNY and CDR2 SVGAGI (reference sequence). CDR3 DNA sequence: TGTGCCAGCAGCGCGCGGGGCGGGGAGCTGTTTTTT. Protein sequence: CASSARGGELFF.

V is TRBV11-3 and J is TRBJ2-1; D is unclear. V was trimmed by 5 bases and J by 7 bases, leaving 12 bases between them. Per germline, CDR1 SGHNT and CDR2 YENEEA. This CDR3 spans 13 amino acids. Here the CDR3 reads CASSPTVGNEQFF. Written as DNA, the CDR3 is TGTGCCAGCAGCCCAACGGTCGGGAATGAGCAGTTCTTC.

The chain links TRBV19 to TRBJ2-1; no clear D gene. The germline V and J ends were trimmed by 8 bases and 10 bases, with 12 bases remaining between them. In germline, CDR1 is LNHDA, CDR2 SQIVND (reference sequence). CDR3 size: 11 residues. The CDR3 sequence is CASSLGREQFF. Here the CDR3 DNA reads TGTGCCAGTTCCTTAGGCCGCGAGCAGTTCTTC.

J is TRBJ2-1 and V is TRBV7-9; TRBD2 aligns across 10 bases. The CDR3 spans 15 residues. Germline V lookup: CDR1 SEHNR, CDR2 FQNEAQ (reference sequence). V lost 4 bases and J lost 6; bases outside the gene matches: 6. The CDR3, as DNA: TGTGCCAGCAGCTCCCCGGGACTAGCGTTCAATGAGCAGTTCTTC. This sequence encodes CASSSPGLAFNEQFF.

The CDR3 coding sequence is TGTGCCAGCAGCTATTCGGGACAGGGGAGTGAAAAACTGTTTTTT. It encodes CASSYSGQGSEKLFF. This rearrangement joins TRBV9 to TRBJ1-4; 10 nucleotides match TRBD1. V lost 4 bases, J lost 7 bases, and 7 bases stayed unmatched. CDR1 is SGDLS and CDR2 is YYNGEE in the germline V gene. This CDR3 is 15 amino acids long.

The chain carries TRBV2 and TRBJ2-1; 8 bases align to TRBD2. The V gene end was trimmed by 10 bases and the J gene end by 1 base; junction bases not matched to a gene: 9. Per the germline V gene, CDR1 is SNHLY and CDR2 is FYNNEI. The CDR3 length is 15 residues. CDR3 amino acids: CATLSREGSYNEQFF. In nucleotides, the CDR3 is TGTGCCACACTCAGTCGGGAGGGGTCCTACAATGAGCAGTTCTTC.